This T cell receptor (beta chain) was documented in a study of T cell responses to AZD1222 COVID-19 vaccine. Study-wide findings and caveats: In the spike-specific TCR repertoire, nearly half reportedly target unmutated variant regions. The donors showed a predominance of white British ancestry and of females, with possible underestimation of clonal diversity.

As concerns this clone: Its target is unknown.

This table comes from immunoSEQ multiplex PCR, and its TCRdb copy is limited to in-frame clones, with some not included. The data hold about 170,000 clones, with 75% to 90% observed a single time. The germline gives CDR1 MDHEN, CDR2 SYDVKM. The CDR3 runs to 15 residues. V was shortened by 6 bases and J by 8 bases, with 22 bases between the two germline ends. V and J are TRBV28 and TRBJ1-2; D is perhaps TRBD1 (5 bases). This specimen consisted of peripheral blood, obtained on day 0 of AZD1222 vaccination. The TCR originated in an adult in good health. The CDR3 reads CASSTPPTGVQGYTF. The CDR3 DNA sequence: TGTGCCAGCAGCACACCGCCCACAGGCGTCCAGGGCTACACCTTC.